This T cell receptor (beta chain) was identified during a study of cytomegalovirus exposure and HLA in healthy donors. Germline V gene sequence: CDR1 SGHDN, CDR2 FVKESK. The CDR3 runs to 15 residues. V trimming: 4 bases; J trimming: 2 bases; junction bases outside the gene matches: 6. 60 Vbeta and 13 Jbeta primers were used in PCR. Sequencing was performed with immunoSEQ multiplex PCR; in TCRdb, only in-frame clones are kept and a portion is missing. The repertoire has tens of thousands of clones, roughly 76% of them found once; the top ten carry 7.5% to 8.5%. This clone was recorded a few times. Its specificity is not known. General observations from the study: Later on, a genetic analysis was performed. It linked a missense variant in DCLRE1C with V- and J-gene trimming of TCR beta. TCR beta sequences reportedly predicted most subjects' HLA-A and HLA-B alleles accurately. Later, TCR association rates were found to vary by HLA locus, highest for DRB1 and lowest for HLA-C.

The V call is TRBV14, the J call TRBJ2-5, with TRBD1 matching over 8 bases. Sequenced: PBMCs. This clonotype originated in a young woman in good health and CMV-seropositive. CDR3 sequence: CASSPTTGAQETQYF. In DNA form, the CDR3 reads TGTGCCAGCAGCCCTACGACAGGGGCGCAAGAGACCCAGTACTTC.